This is a list of T cell receptor beta chains from one sample in a study of response to subunit inactivated influenza vaccine. TCRdb redid the calling of the RT-PCR reads with MiXCR, one entry per CDR3 protein. Seen here are some 570,000 distinct CDR3 sequences, around 10% observed once, and the top ten hold approximately 10%. The sample was also linked to a second study, of T cells expressing NK-cell markers.

The source material was PBMCs from blood, sampled on the day of vaccination. These receptors originate from a man in his forties or fifties who received an inactivated influenza vaccine. The CDR3 runs from the conserved cysteine through the conserved F or W. Clone sizes are given selectively: once, few, many, or a class where the clone is expanded.

CDR3	length	V	J	size
CSAREFSPIGTDTQYF	16	TRBV20-1	TRBJ2-3	.
CASSPLRDGWERKRTQYF	18	TRBV11-1	TRBJ2-5	.
CASSAPGQKSEQYF	14	TRBV9	TRBJ2-7	few
CASSTRSSYNEQFF	14	TRBV2	TRBJ2-1	many
CASSRRTGVSPAAQYF	16	TRBV3-1	TRBJ2-5	.
CASSEQAGGTGELFF	15	TRBV6-4	TRBJ2-2	few
CASRGGGGNTIYF	13	TRBV12-3/TRBV12-4	TRBJ1-3	few
CASSASGSLHGELFF	15	TRBV12-3/TRBV12-4	TRBJ2-2	.
CASSQTGENQPQHF	14	TRBV4-3	TRBJ1-5	few
CSARTSGRPVEQYF	14	TRBV20-1	TRBJ2-7	few
CASSPFDRGGTGELFF	16	TRBV18	TRBJ2-2	many
CASSPEGTSNGYTF	14	TRBV5-1	TRBJ1-2	.
CASSYPQSPQYF	12	TRBV6-2/TRBV6-3	TRBJ2-4	few
CASSLAGMNEQFF	13	TRBV7-2	TRBJ2-1	.
CASSPGTGAHTDTQYF	16	TRBV12-3/TRBV12-4	TRBJ2-3	few
CASSSPSTAPFGKLFF	16	TRBV28	TRBJ1-4	few
CATSSKGLTNTGELFF	16	TRBV15	TRBJ2-2	few
CASSQGAASNQPQHF	15	TRBV27	TRBJ1-5	.
CSLEGQLSYEQYF	13	TRBV20-1	TRBJ2-7	few
CASSQSDTQYF	11	TRBV4-3	TRBJ2-3	few
CASSQDRLNYGYTF	14	TRBV4-3	TRBJ1-2	few
CASSLEGQNYNEQFF	15	TRBV5-1	TRBJ2-1	many
CAWSVPGTKTQYF	13	TRBV30	TRBJ2-5	few
CASRTGLAGDFPNEQFF	17	TRBV5-1	TRBJ2-1	few
CASSPMTSIFGTDTQYF	17	TRBV28	TRBJ2-3	few
CASSLSEGNSGNTIYF	16	TRBV11-2	TRBJ1-3	.
CASSFMGAGDTQYF	14	TRBV7-2	TRBJ2-3	few
CASRSDHEQYF	11	TRBV5-1	TRBJ2-7	.
CASSLRARGSRNEQFF	16	TRBV12-3/TRBV12-4	TRBJ2-1	few